A selection of T cell receptor beta chains follows, all from one sample in a study of T cell therapy after organ transplantation. No antigen has been identified for these receptors. The assay was immunoSEQ multiplex PCR, and TCRdb's table has in-frame clones only and misses some. The data hold 45,000 to 50,000 clones, with approximately 94% observed a single time. The sequences come from CD8+ T cells from blood, collected before autologous CMV-specific T cell therapy. The receptors stem from a human patient who had received a solid organ transplant and had CMV disease. Both conserved end residues are part of each CDR3. The D gene is left open where the match is weak. Where a row states a size, it is once, few, many or the class of an expanded clone; other rows omit it.

TRBJ2-1 | NA | TRBV5-8 | NA | TGTGCCAGGGGCTGGGGAGAGGGGTACAATGAGCAGTTCTTC | CARGWGEGYNEQFF
TRBJ2-7 | TRBD1 | TRBV4-1 | once | TGCGCCAGCAGCCAAGAGCGGACAGGGATCAACGAGCAGTACTTC | CASSQERTGINEQYF
TRBJ1-1 | NA | TRBV4-1 | NA | TGCGCCAGCAGCCAACGGGGACGGGGGTTCGAAGCTTTCTTT | CASSQRGRGFEAFF
TRBJ2-1 | NA | TRBV4-1 | NA | TGCGCCAGCAGCCAAGTAATAAGGGCATACAATGAGCAGTTCTTC | CASSQVIRAYNEQFF
TRBJ2-7 | TRBD2 | TRBV15 | NA | TGTGCCACCGATCCGGGACTAGCGGGATTCGAGCAGTACTTC | CATDPGLAGFEQYF
TRBJ1-5 | TRBD1 | TRBV28 | few | TGTGCCAGCAGCCCTAGGGGACAGGGGATCCAGCCCCAGCATTTT | CASSPRGQGIQPQHF
TRBJ2-7 | TRBD2 | TRBV7-3 | NA | TGTGCCAGCAGCCTCCTGGGGGGAGGGTTTGACGAGCAGTACTTC | CASSLLGGGFDEQYF
TRBJ1-1 | NA | TRBV4-1 | NA | TGCGCCAGCAGCCAGGGAGGGGCGGGGACTGAAGCTTTCTTT | CASSQGGAGTEAFF
TRBJ2-5 | NA | TRBV27 | NA | TGTGCCAGCAGTTTTGGGGGGACCCAGTACTTC | CASSFGGTQYF
TRBJ1-2 | NA | TRBV25-1 | NA | TGTGCCACCGCGACAGGCTCTTCTTATGGCTACACCTTC | CATATGSSYGYTF